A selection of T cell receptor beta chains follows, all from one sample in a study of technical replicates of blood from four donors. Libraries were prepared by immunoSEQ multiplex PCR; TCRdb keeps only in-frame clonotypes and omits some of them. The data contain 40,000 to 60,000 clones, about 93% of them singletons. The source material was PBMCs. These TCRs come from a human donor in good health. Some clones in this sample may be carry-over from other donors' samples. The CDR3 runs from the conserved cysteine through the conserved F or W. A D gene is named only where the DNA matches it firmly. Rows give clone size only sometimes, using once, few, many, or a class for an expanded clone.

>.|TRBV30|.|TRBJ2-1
CAWSVPRGEQFF
TGTGCCTGGAGTGTACCTAGAGGTGAGCAGTTCTTC
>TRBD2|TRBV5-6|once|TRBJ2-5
CASSRTYTSGGMETQYF
TGTGCCAGCAGCCGAACATACACTAGCGGGGGAATGGAGACCCAGTACTTC
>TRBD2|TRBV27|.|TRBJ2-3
CASSTGEGIDTQYF
TGTGCCAGCAGTACTGGGGAGGGTATAGATACGCAGTATTTT
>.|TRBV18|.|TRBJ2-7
CASSGASKTYEQYF
TGTGCCAGCTCAGGGGCGTCTAAAACCTACGAGCAGTACTTC
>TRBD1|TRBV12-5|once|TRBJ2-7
CASGRAIGTGDYEQYF
TGTGCTAGTGGCCGAGCTATAGGGACAGGGGACTACGAGCAGTACTTC
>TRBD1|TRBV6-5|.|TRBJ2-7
CASSPDRAYEQYF
TGTGCCAGCAGCCCAGACAGGGCCTACGAGCAGTACTTC
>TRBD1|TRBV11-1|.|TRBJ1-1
CASSPEGQGAPEAFF
TGTGCCAGCAGCCCTGAGGGACAGGGGGCCCCTGAAGCTTTCTTT
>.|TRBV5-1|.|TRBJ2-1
CASSLALRGYNEQFF
TGCGCCAGCAGCTTGGCCTTGCGGGGATACAATGAGCAGTTCTTC
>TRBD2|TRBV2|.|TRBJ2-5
CASGASGGTETQYF
TGTGCCAGCGGGGCTAGCGGGGGGACGGAGACCCAGTACTTC
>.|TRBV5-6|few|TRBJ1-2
CASSFGGLRFNYGYTF
TGTGCCAGCAGCTTTGGGGGGTTAAGGTTTAACTATGGCTACACCTTC
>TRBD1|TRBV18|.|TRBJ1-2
CASSSGQGYGYTF
TGTGCCAGCTCATCAGGACAGGGCTATGGCTACACCTTC
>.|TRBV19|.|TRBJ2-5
CASTPPGGGQETQYF
TGTGCCAGTACTCCCCCGGGGGGCGGACAAGAGACCCAGTACTTC
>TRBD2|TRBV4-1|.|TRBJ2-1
CASSQSGLGQNEQFF
TGCGCCAGCAGCCAATCAGGACTAGGGCAGAATGAGCAGTTCTTC
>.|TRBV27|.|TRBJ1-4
CASRGSGQYGKLFF
TGTGCCAGCAGGGGGAGTGGGCAATACGGAAAACTGTTTTTT
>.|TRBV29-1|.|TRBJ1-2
CSVEDLFVGYTF
TGCAGCGTTGAGGACTTATTTGTGGGCTACACCTTC
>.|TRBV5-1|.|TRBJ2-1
CASSPNYPSTFSEQFF
TGCGCCAGCAGCCCAAACTACCCTTCGACGTTCTCTGAGCAGTTCTTC
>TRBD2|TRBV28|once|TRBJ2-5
CASSQSRTSGKTETQYF
TGTGCCAGCAGTCAGTCAAGGACTAGCGGTAAAACGGAGACCCAGTACTTC
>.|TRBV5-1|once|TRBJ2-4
CASSPARQDTPTKNIQYF
TGCGCCAGCAGCCCGGCCCGGCAGGACACCCCGACCAAAAACATTCAGTACTTC
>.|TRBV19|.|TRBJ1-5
CASSIDRSNQPQHF
TGTGCCAGTAGTATAGACCGTAGCAATCAGCCCCAGCATTTT
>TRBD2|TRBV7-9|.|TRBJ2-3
CASSLASGAPDTQYF
TGTGCCAGCAGCTTGGCTAGCGGGGCCCCAGATACGCAGTATTTT
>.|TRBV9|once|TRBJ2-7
CASSLSTGPYEQYF
TGTGCCAGCAGCTTATCCACAGGGCCCTACGAGCAGTACTTC
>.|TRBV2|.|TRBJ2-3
CASSGPAGDTQYF
TGTGCCAGCAGTGGGCCAGCCGGGGATACGCAGTATTTT
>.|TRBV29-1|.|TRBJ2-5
CSVSGTTQETQYF
TGCAGCGTCTCCGGTACTACTCAAGAGACCCAGTACTTC
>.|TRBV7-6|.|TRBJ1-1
CASSLGENTEAFF
TGTGCCAGCAGCTTGGGAGAGAACACTGAAGCTTTCTTT
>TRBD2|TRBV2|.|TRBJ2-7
CASSDSLAGRYEQYF
TGTGCCAGCAGTGATTCGCTAGCGGGGCGGTACGAGCAGTACTTC
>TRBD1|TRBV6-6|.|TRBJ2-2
CASSRDRVDTGELFF
TGTGCCAGCAGCCGAGACAGGGTCGACACCGGGGAGCTGTTTTTT
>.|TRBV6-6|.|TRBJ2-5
CASRLAGSQETQYF
TGTGCCAGCAGGCTTGCAGGGTCCCAAGAGACCCAGTACTTC
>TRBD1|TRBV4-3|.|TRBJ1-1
CASSQDRGTGGSGTEAFF
TGCGCCAGCAGCCAAGATCGGGGGACAGGGGGCTCAGGTACTGAAGCTTTCTTT
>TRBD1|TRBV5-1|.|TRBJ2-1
CASSPGTVYNEQFF
TGCGCCAGCAGCCCAGGGACAGTCTACAATGAGCAGTTCTTC